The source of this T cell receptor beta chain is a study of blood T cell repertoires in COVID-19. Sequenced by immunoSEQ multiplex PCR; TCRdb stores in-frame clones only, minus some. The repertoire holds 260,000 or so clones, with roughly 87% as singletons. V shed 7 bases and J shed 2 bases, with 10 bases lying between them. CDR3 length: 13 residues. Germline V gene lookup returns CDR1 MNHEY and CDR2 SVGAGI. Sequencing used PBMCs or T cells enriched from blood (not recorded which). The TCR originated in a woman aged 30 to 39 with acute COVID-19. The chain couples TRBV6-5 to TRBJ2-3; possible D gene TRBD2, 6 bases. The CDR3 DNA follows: TGTGCCAGCACGGAGGGAGACACAGATACGCAGTATTTT. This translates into CASTEGDTDTQYF.